The rows below give T cell receptor beta chains drawn from one sample of a study of identical twins. TCRdb ran MiXCR on the 5' RACE reads and lists one entry per CDR3 protein. The sample consists of around 1.7 million distinct CDR3 sequences, around a third of them appearing once. Sequences were obtained from cord blood. The receptors were sampled from a newborn girl in good health. Both conserved end residues are part of each CDR3. D genes are given only for firm matches. Clone size, where shown, is once, few, many, or a class for clones that have expanded.

CDR3aa: CASSQDRGRDTEAFF
CDR3nt: TGTGCCAGCAGCCAAGATAGAGGGAGGGACACTGAAGCTTTCTTT
j_gene: TRBJ1-1
d_gene: -
v_gene: TRBV4-2
abundance: many

CDR3aa: CATSVGGSGYNEQFF
CDR3nt: TGTGCCACCAGTGTAGGAGGGAGCGGCTACAATGAGCAGTTCTTC
j_gene: TRBJ2-1
d_gene: -
v_gene: TRBV24-1
abundance: few

CDR3aa: CASSESGGGLSSYEQYF
CDR3nt: TGTGCCAGCAGTGAATCAGGCGGGGGGCTTAGCTCCTACGAGCAGTACTTC
j_gene: TRBJ2-7
d_gene: TRBD2
v_gene: TRBV25-1
abundance: -

CDR3aa: CASSQGVRTDTRYF
CDR3nt: TGTGCCAGCAGCCAAGGAGTGCGCACAGATACGCGGTATTTT
j_gene: TRBJ2-3
d_gene: -
v_gene: TRBV3-1
abundance: -

CDR3aa: CASSLLSSYNEQYF
CDR3nt: TGTGCCAGCAGTTTGCTGAGCTCCTACAATGAGCAGTACTTC
j_gene: TRBJ2-7
d_gene: -
v_gene: TRBV27
abundance: few

CDR3aa: CASSLAATNNEQFF
CDR3nt: TGTGCCAGCAGCTTAGCCGCCACTAACAATGAGCAGTTCTTC
j_gene: TRBJ2-1
d_gene: -
v_gene: TRBV13
abundance: -

CDR3aa: CATRQGGGTEAFF
CDR3nt: TGTGCCACCCGACAGGGAGGGGGTACTGAAGCTTTCTTT
j_gene: TRBJ1-1
d_gene: TRBD1
v_gene: TRBV12-3/TRBV12-4
abundance: -

CDR3aa: CASSVTSGSSYEQFF
CDR3nt: TGTGCCAGCAGCGTAACTAGCGGGTCCTCCTACGAGCAGTTCTTC
j_gene: TRBJ2-1
d_gene: TRBD2
v_gene: TRBV9
abundance: -

CDR3aa: CASSYSSFQYF
CDR3nt: TGTGCCAGCAGTTACTCGAGTTTCCAGTACTTC
j_gene: TRBJ2-5
d_gene: -
v_gene: TRBV6-5
abundance: many

CDR3aa: CASSLSGERGYEQFF
CDR3nt: TGTGCCAGCAGCTTATCTGGCGAGAGGGGGTATGAGCAGTTCTTC
j_gene: TRBJ2-1
d_gene: -
v_gene: TRBV7-2
abundance: few

CDR3aa: CSVLGLAPYNEQFF
CDR3nt: TGCAGCGTATTGGGGCTAGCGCCCTACAATGAGCAGTTCTTC
j_gene: TRBJ2-1
d_gene: -
v_gene: TRBV29-1
abundance: many

CDR3aa: CASSEWALWGSYNEQFF
CDR3nt: TGTGCCAGCAGTGAATGGGCCCTATGGGGCTCCTACAATGAGCAGTTCTTC
j_gene: TRBJ2-1
d_gene: -
v_gene: TRBV25-1
abundance: many

CDR3aa: CASSGRTAREKLFF
CDR3nt: TGTGCCAGCAGCGGACGGACAGCAAGGGAAAAACTGTTTTTT
j_gene: TRBJ1-4
d_gene: -
v_gene: TRBV7-9
abundance: few

CDR3aa: CSAVTGGAADTQYF
CDR3nt: TGCAGTGCTGTAACAGGGGGCGCAGCAGATACGCAGTATTTT
j_gene: TRBJ2-3
d_gene: TRBD1
v_gene: TRBV20-1
abundance: -

CDR3aa: CASSPRTSGDSYEQYF
CDR3nt: TGTGCCAGTAGTCCCAGGACTAGCGGGGACTCCTACGAGCAGTACTTC
j_gene: TRBJ2-7
d_gene: TRBD2
v_gene: TRBV19
abundance: once

CDR3aa: CASSQGEGVVYNEQFF
CDR3nt: TGTGCCAGCAGCCAAGGAGAGGGAGTAGTTTACAATGAGCAGTTCTTC
j_gene: TRBJ2-1
d_gene: -
v_gene: TRBV3-1
abundance: -

CDR3aa: CASSLGGSGSYEQYF
CDR3nt: TGTGCCAGCAGTTTGGGGGGGTCGGGATCCTACGAGCAGTACTTC
j_gene: TRBJ2-7
d_gene: TRBD2
v_gene: TRBV28
abundance: many

CDR3aa: CAISERDLAFF
CDR3nt: TGTGCCATCAGTGAAAGGGACTTGGCTTTCTTT
j_gene: TRBJ1-1
d_gene: -
v_gene: TRBV10-3
abundance: -

CDR3aa: CASRNTLTGSGYEQYF
CDR3nt: TGTGCCAGCAGGAACACCCTCACCGGGTCAGGCTACGAGCAGTACTTC
j_gene: TRBJ2-7
d_gene: -
v_gene: TRBV6-5
abundance: -

CDR3aa: CASSLSGQLSYGYTF
CDR3nt: TGTGCCAGCAGCTTATCGGGACAGCTCTCCTATGGCTACACCTTC
j_gene: TRBJ1-2
d_gene: TRBD1
v_gene: TRBV7-6
abundance: few

CDR3aa: CASSSVASNTEAFF
CDR3nt: TGTGCCAGCAGTTCCGTTGCCTCGAACACTGAAGCTTTCTTT
j_gene: TRBJ1-1
d_gene: -
v_gene: TRBV28
abundance: -

CDR3aa: CASSDGTSGMDSDTQYF
CDR3nt: TGCGCCAGCAGCGACGGGACTAGCGGGATGGATTCGGATACGCAGTATTTT
j_gene: TRBJ2-3
d_gene: TRBD2
v_gene: TRBV4-1
abundance: few

CDR3aa: CSARGGQSRFYEQYF
CDR3nt: TGCAGTGCTCGAGGGGGACAGTCGAGATTCTACGAGCAGTACTTC
j_gene: TRBJ2-7
d_gene: TRBD1
v_gene: TRBV20-1
abundance: -

CDR3aa: CASTHGRRTYGYTF
CDR3nt: TGTGCCAGCACCCATGGAAGGCGGACTTATGGCTACACCTTC
j_gene: TRBJ1-2
d_gene: -
v_gene: TRBV12-3/TRBV12-4
abundance: -

CDR3aa: CASGPGQGGTNEKLFF
CDR3nt: TGTGCTAGCGGCCCGGGACAGGGGGGAACTAATGAAAAACTGTTTTTT
j_gene: TRBJ1-4
d_gene: TRBD1
v_gene: TRBV7-7
abundance: few

CDR3aa: CSAREPGTRDGYTF
CDR3nt: TGCAGTGCTAGAGAACCCGGGACAAGAGACGGCTACACCTTC
j_gene: TRBJ1-2
d_gene: -
v_gene: TRBV20-1
abundance: -

CDR3aa: CASSLLTRDRGHEQYF
CDR3nt: TGTGCCAGCAGCTTATTAACCCGGGACAGGGGCCACGAGCAGTACTTC
j_gene: TRBJ2-7
d_gene: TRBD1
v_gene: TRBV7-8
abundance: -

CDR3aa: CASSQEPGVGQPQHF
CDR3nt: TGTGCCAGCAGCCAAGAACCTGGGGTTGGTCAGCCCCAGCATTTT
j_gene: TRBJ1-5
d_gene: -
v_gene: TRBV3-1
abundance: few

CDR3aa: CSAPLLDRLGGGYTF
CDR3nt: TGCAGTGCTCCCCTTCTGGACAGGCTGGGGGGTGGCTACACCTTC
j_gene: TRBJ1-2
d_gene: TRBD1
v_gene: TRBV20-1
abundance: -

CDR3aa: CSASHLGTGKTYEQYF
CDR3nt: TGCAGTGCTAGTCATCTAGGGACAGGGAAGACCTACGAGCAGTACTTC
j_gene: TRBJ2-7
d_gene: TRBD1
v_gene: TRBV20-1
abundance: -

CDR3aa: CASRRAISTDTQYF
CDR3nt: TGTGCCAGCAGAAGGGCTATAAGCACAGATACGCAGTATTTT
j_gene: TRBJ2-3
d_gene: -
v_gene: TRBV12-3/TRBV12-4
abundance: -

CDR3aa: CASSQSGTSQFF
CDR3nt: TGTGCCAGCAGCCAATCAGGGACTAGCCAGTTCTTC
j_gene: TRBJ2-1
d_gene: TRBD2
v_gene: TRBV3-1
abundance: -

CDR3aa: CSVDREDQETQYF
CDR3nt: TGCAGCGTTGACAGGGAAGACCAAGAGACCCAGTACTTC
j_gene: TRBJ2-5
d_gene: -
v_gene: TRBV29-1
abundance: -

CDR3aa: CASSLRDSGNEQFF
CDR3nt: TGCGCCAGCAGCTTACGGGACTCAGGCAATGAGCAGTTCTTC
j_gene: TRBJ2-1
d_gene: -
v_gene: TRBV5-1
abundance: once

CDR3aa: CASSKGSVRDTQYF
CDR3nt: TGTGCCAGCAGTAAGGGTAGCGTGAGAGATACGCAGTATTTT
j_gene: TRBJ2-3
d_gene: -
v_gene: TRBV27
abundance: many

CDR3aa: CSGGWRKEAFF
CDR3nt: TGCAGCGGAGGGTGGAGAAAGGAAGCTTTCTTT
j_gene: TRBJ1-1
d_gene: -
v_gene: TRBV29-1
abundance: -

CDR3aa: CSATRTSGSTDTQYF
CDR3nt: TGCAGTGCTACCCGGACTAGCGGGAGTACAGATACGCAGTATTTT
j_gene: TRBJ2-3
d_gene: TRBD2
v_gene: TRBV20-1
abundance: many

CDR3aa: CASGRENGNGEQFF
CDR3nt: TGTGCCAGCGGACGGGAGAATGGGAACGGTGAGCAGTTCTTC
j_gene: TRBJ2-1
d_gene: -
v_gene: TRBV9
abundance: few

CDR3aa: CSARALRRGDLNYGYTF
CDR3nt: TGCAGTGCTAGAGCTCTCCGCCGGGGCGATCTTAACTATGGCTACACCTTC
j_gene: TRBJ1-2
d_gene: -
v_gene: TRBV20-1
abundance: few

CDR3aa: CSAKGGHEQYF
CDR3nt: TGCAGTGCCAAGGGGGGGCACGAGCAGTACTTC
j_gene: TRBJ2-7
d_gene: -
v_gene: TRBV20-1
abundance: -

CDR3aa: CASSDGTALTDTQYF
CDR3nt: TGTGCCAGCAGTGATGGGACTGCTCTCACAGATACGCAGTATTTT
j_gene: TRBJ2-3
d_gene: -
v_gene: TRBV2
abundance: few

CDR3aa: CASSQSRIAGSQNIQYF
CDR3nt: TGCGCCAGCAGCCAATCTCGGATAGCGGGAAGTCAAAACATTCAGTACTTC
j_gene: TRBJ2-4
d_gene: TRBD2
v_gene: TRBV4-1
abundance: few

CDR3aa: CASSISGKDYEQYF
CDR3nt: TGTGCCAGTAGTATCTCCGGGAAGGACTACGAGCAGTACTTC
j_gene: TRBJ2-7
d_gene: -
v_gene: TRBV19
abundance: -

CDR3aa: CATSEGTDYGYTF
CDR3nt: TGTGCCACCAGTGAAGGGACAGACTATGGCTACACCTTC
j_gene: TRBJ1-2
d_gene: TRBD1
v_gene: TRBV24-1
abundance: few

CDR3aa: CASSYLTGAETQYF
CDR3nt: TGTGCCAGCAGTTACCTGACAGGCGCGGAGACCCAGTACTTC
j_gene: TRBJ2-5
d_gene: -
v_gene: TRBV6-2/TRBV6-3
abundance: -

CDR3aa: CASSLRPGLNTEAFF
CDR3nt: TGCGCCAGCAGCCTTCGACCGGGACTGAACACTGAAGCTTTCTTT
j_gene: TRBJ1-1
d_gene: -
v_gene: TRBV5-1
abundance: -

CDR3aa: CSARDLNEKLFF
CDR3nt: TGCAGTGCTAGAGATCTGAATGAAAAACTGTTTTTT
j_gene: TRBJ1-4
d_gene: -
v_gene: TRBV20-1
abundance: many

CDR3aa: CASTETYGYTF
CDR3nt: TGTGCCAGTACAGAGACCTATGGCTACACCTTC
j_gene: TRBJ1-2
d_gene: -
v_gene: TRBV7-9
abundance: -

CDR3aa: CSARDRDRGWRNQPQHF
CDR3nt: TGCAGTGCTAGAGATCGAGACAGGGGTTGGCGCAATCAGCCCCAGCATTTT
j_gene: TRBJ1-5
d_gene: TRBD1
v_gene: TRBV20-1
abundance: -

CDR3aa: CATSDFDGAGDYEQYF
CDR3nt: TGTGCCACCAGTGATTTCGATGGGGCGGGAGATTATGAGCAGTACTTC
j_gene: TRBJ2-5
d_gene: TRBD2
v_gene: TRBV24-1
abundance: -

CDR3aa: CSVARVTEQYF
CDR3nt: TGCAGCGTTGCCCGGGTTACTGAGCAGTACTTC
j_gene: TRBJ2-5
d_gene: -
v_gene: TRBV29-1
abundance: -

CDR3aa: CASSSDWLEPTGELFF
CDR3nt: TGTGCCAGCAGTTCGGATTGGTTAGAACCTACCGGGGAGCTGTTTTTT
j_gene: TRBJ2-2
d_gene: -
v_gene: TRBV27
abundance: few

CDR3aa: CASSITGHRNYGYTF
CDR3nt: TGTGCCAGTAGTATTACCGGACACAGAAACTATGGCTACACCTTC
j_gene: TRBJ1-2
d_gene: -
v_gene: TRBV19
abundance: few

CDR3aa: CASSLWASSGANVLTF
CDR3nt: TGCGCCAGCAGCTTGTGGGCTAGCTCTGGGGCCAACGTCCTGACTTTC
j_gene: TRBJ2-6
d_gene: -
v_gene: TRBV5-1
abundance: few

CDR3aa: CASSPRGVPKNIQYF
CDR3nt: TGTGCCAGCAGCCCGCGGGGGGTCCCCAAAAACATTCAGTACTTC
j_gene: TRBJ2-4
d_gene: TRBD2
v_gene: TRBV7-9
abundance: -

CDR3aa: CASKGQGAPPHF
CDR3nt: TGTGCCAGCAAAGGGCAGGGGGCACCCCCCCACTTT
j_gene: TRBJ1-6
d_gene: TRBD1
v_gene: TRBV6-5
abundance: -

CDR3aa: CASSLQGSASTDTQYF
CDR3nt: TGTGCCAGCAGCTTACAGGGAAGCGCTAGCACAGATACGCAGTATTTT
j_gene: TRBJ2-3
d_gene: -
v_gene: TRBV7-2
abundance: few

CDR3aa: CSVSTGNSPLHF
CDR3nt: TGCAGCGTTTCGACAGGGAATTCACCCCTCCACTTT
j_gene: TRBJ1-6
d_gene: TRBD1
v_gene: TRBV29-1
abundance: few

CDR3aa: CASSLFEGYGYTF
CDR3nt: TGTGCCAGCAGTTTATTTGAGGGCTATGGCTACACCTTC
j_gene: TRBJ1-2
d_gene: -
v_gene: TRBV12-3/TRBV12-4
abundance: few

CDR3aa: CASSLQGRYTEAFF
CDR3nt: TGTGCCAGCAGTTTACAGGGGCGATACACTGAAGCTTTCTTT
j_gene: TRBJ1-1
d_gene: -
v_gene: TRBV12-3/TRBV12-4
abundance: -